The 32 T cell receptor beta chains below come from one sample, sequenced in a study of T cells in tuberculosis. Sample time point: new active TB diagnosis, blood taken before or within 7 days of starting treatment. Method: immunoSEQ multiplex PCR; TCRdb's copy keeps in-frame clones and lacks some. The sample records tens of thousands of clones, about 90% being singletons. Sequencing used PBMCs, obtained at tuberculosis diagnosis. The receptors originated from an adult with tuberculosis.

The CDR3 region is CATSREVGQMHQNYGYTF. The CDR3 coding sequence is TGTGCCACCAGCAGAGAGGTAGGACAGATGCACCAAAACTATGGCTACACCTTC. V is TRBV15 and J is TRBJ1-2; perhaps TRBD1 as D (6 bases). This CDR3 region has 18 residues. Germline values: CDR1 LNHNV, CDR2 YYDKDF (reference sequence). The ends were cut back, 0 bases at V and 2 bases at J, with 19 bases in the middle.

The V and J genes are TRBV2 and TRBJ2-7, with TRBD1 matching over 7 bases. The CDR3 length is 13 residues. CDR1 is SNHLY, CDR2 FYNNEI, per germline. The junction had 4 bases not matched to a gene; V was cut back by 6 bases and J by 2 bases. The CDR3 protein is CASSPDRTYEQYF. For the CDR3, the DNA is TGTGCCAGCAGCCCGGACAGGACCTACGAGCAGTACTTC.

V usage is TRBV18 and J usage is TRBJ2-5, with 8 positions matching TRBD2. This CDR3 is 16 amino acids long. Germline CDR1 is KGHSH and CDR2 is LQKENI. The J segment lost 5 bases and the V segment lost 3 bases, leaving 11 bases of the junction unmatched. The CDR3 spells CASSPGARGAGETQYF. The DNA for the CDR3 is TGTGCCAGCTCACCGGGGGCGCGGGGGGCTGGCGAGACCCAGTACTTC. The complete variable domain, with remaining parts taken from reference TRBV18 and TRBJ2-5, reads NAGVMQNPRHLVRRRGQEARLRCSPMKGHSHVYWYRQLPEEGLKFMVYLQKENIIDESGMPKERFSAEFPKEGPSILRIQQVVRGDSAAYFCASSPGARGAGETQYFGPGTRLLVL.

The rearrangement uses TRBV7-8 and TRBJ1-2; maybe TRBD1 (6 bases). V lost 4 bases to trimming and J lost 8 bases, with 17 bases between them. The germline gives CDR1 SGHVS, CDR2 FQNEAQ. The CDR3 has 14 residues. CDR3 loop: CASSSRGGTRGYTF. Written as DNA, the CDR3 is TGTGCCAGCAGCTCCCGGGGGGGGACACGGGGCTACACCTTC.

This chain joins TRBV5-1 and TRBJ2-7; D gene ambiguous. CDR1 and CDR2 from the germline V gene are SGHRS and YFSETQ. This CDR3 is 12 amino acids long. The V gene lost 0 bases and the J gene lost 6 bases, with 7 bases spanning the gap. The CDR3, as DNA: TGCGCCAGCAGCTTGGACAACGTCGAGCAGTACTTC. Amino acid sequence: CASSLDNVEQYF.

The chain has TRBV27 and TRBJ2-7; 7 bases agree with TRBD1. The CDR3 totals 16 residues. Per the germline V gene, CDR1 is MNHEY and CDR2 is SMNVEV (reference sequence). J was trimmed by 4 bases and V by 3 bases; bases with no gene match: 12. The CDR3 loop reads CASSLAPPGRGYEQYF. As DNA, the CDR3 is TGTGCCAGCAGTTTGGCCCCCCCGGGCAGGGGGTACGAGCAGTACTTC.

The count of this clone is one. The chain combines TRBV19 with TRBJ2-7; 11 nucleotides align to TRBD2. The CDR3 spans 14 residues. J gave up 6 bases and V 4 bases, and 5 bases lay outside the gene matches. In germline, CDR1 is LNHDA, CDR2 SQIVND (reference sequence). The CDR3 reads CASSKLAGVREQYF. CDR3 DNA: TGTGCCAGTAGTAAACTAGCGGGAGTTCGCGAGCAGTACTTC.

CDR3 nucleotide sequence: TGTGCCAGTAGTATCCTGAGGGACTCCTACAATGAGCAGTTCTTC. Its protein is CASSILRDSYNEQFF. V and J are TRBV19 and TRBJ2-1; possibly TRBD2 for D (5 bases). Germline loops: CDR1 LNHDA, CDR2 SQIVND (reference sequence). This CDR3 contains 15 residues. Between the trimmed V and J ends, which lost 3 bases and 0 bases, there was a span of 9 bases. Using reference TRBV19 and TRBJ2-1 for the parts outside the CDR3, the full variable domain is DGGITQSPKYLFRKEGQNVTLSCEQNLNHDAMYWYRQDPGQGLRLIYYSQIVNDFQKGDIAEGYSVSREKKESFPLTVTSAQKNPTAFYLCASSILRDSYNEQFFGPGTRLTVL.

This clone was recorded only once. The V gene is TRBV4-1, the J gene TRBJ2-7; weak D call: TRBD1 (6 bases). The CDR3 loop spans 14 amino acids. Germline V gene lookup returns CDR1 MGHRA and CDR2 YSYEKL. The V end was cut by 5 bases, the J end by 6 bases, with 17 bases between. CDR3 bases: TGCGCCAGCAGCAAGCTGGGGGCGCCCCCCGAGCAGTACTTC. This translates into CASSKLGAPPEQYF.

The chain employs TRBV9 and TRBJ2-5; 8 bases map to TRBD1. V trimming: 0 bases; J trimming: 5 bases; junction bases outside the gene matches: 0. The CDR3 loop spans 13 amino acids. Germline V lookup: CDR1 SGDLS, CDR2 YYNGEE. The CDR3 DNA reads TGTGCCAGCAGCGTAGGACAGGGGGAGACCCAGTACTTC. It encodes CASSVGQGETQYF.

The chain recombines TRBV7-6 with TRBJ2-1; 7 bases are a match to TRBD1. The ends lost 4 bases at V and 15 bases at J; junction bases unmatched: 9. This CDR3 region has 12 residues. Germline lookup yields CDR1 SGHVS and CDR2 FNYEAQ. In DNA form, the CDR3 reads TGTGCCAGCAGCTGGCGACAGGGATTAAGGTTCTTC. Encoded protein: CASSWRQGLRFF.

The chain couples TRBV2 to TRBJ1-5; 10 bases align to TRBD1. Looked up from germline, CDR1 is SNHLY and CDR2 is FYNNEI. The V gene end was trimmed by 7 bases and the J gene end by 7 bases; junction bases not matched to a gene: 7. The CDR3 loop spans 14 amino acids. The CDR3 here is CASTGQGKKQPQHF. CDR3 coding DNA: TGTGCCAGCACGGGACAGGGGAAGAAGCAGCCCCAGCATTTT.

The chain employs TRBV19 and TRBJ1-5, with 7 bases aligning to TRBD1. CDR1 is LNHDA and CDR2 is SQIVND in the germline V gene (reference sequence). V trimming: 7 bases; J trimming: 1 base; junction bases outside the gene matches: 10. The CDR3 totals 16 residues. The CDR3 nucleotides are TGTGCCAGTACCAAAATGGCGGGACAGAGCAATCAGCCCCAGCATTTT. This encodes CASTKMAGQSNQPQHF.

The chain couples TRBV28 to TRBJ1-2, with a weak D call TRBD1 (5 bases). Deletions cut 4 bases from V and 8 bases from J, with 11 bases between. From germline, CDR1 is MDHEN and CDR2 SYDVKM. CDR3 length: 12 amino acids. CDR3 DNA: TGTGCCAGCAGTTCAAGACAGTCGGGCTACACCTTC. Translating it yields CASSSRQSGYTF.

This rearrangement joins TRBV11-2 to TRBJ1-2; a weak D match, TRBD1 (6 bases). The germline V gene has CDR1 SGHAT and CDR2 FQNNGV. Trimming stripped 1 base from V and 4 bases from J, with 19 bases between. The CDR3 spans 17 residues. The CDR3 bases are TGTGCCAGCAGCTTAGGGGTTGGCGGGGGCCGAATCTATGGCTACACCTTC. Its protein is CASSLGVGGGRIYGYTF.

CDR3 residues: CASTNRGSNYGYTF. The CDR3 DNA reads as TGTGCCAGTACGAACAGGGGGTCTAACTATGGCTACACCTTC. V is TRBV2 and J is TRBJ1-2; 8 nucleotides match TRBD1. Per the germline V gene, CDR1 is SNHLY and CDR2 is FYNNEI. Unmatched junction bases numbered 6, after V lost 9 bases and J lost 0 bases. The CDR3 contains 14 residues. Full variable domain (rest looked up from reference TRBV2 and TRBJ1-2): EPEVTQTPSHQVTQMGQEVILRCVPISNHLYFYWYRQILGQKVEFLVSFYNNEISEKSEIFDDQFSVERPDGSNFTLKIRSTKLEDSAMYFCASTNRGSNYGYTFGSGTRLTVV.

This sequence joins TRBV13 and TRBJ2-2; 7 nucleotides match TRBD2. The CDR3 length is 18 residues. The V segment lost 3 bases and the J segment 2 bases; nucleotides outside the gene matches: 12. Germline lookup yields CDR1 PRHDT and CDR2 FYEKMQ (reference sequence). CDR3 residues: CASSFSDGTKINTGELFF. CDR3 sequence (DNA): TGTGCCAGCAGCTTTAGTGATGGGACTAAGATCAACACCGGGGAGCTGTTTTTT.

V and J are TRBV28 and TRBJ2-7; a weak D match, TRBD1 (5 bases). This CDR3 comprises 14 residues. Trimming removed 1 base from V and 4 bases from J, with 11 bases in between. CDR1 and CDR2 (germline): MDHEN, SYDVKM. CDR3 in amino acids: CASSLSRVSYEQYF. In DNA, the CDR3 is TGTGCCAGCAGTTTATCCAGGGTTTCGTACGAGCAGTACTTC.

The CDR3 DNA reads TGTGCCAGTAGCCTCCGGGGGGGCACAGATACGCAGTATTTT. Protein: CASSLRGGTDTQYF. The V call is TRBV19, the J call TRBJ2-3; 7 positions match TRBD2. After removal of 6 bases from V and 1 base from J, the junction contained 4 bases not matched to a gene. Germline CDR1 LNHDA, CDR2 SQIVND (reference sequence). This CDR3 has 14 residues.

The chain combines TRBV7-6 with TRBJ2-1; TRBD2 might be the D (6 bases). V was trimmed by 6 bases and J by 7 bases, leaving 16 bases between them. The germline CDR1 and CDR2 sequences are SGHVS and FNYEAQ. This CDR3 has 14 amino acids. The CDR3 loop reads CASSIAGLGNEQFF. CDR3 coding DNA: TGTGCCAGCAGTATTGCGGGGCTTGGGAATGAGCAGTTCTTC.

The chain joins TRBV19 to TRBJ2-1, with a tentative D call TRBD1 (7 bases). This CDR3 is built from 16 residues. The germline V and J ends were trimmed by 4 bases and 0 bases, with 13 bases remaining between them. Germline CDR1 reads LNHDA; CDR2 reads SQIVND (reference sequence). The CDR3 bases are TGTGCCAGTAGTAAATCAGGGGGGAGCTCCTACAATGAGCAGTTCTTC. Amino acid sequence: CASSKSGGSSYNEQFF. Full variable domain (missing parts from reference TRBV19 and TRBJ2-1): DGGITQSPKYLFRKEGQNVTLSCEQNLNHDAMYWYRQDPGQGLRLIYYSQIVNDFQKGDIAEGYSVSREKKESFPLTVTSAQKNPTAFYLCASSKSGGSSYNEQFFGPGTRLTVL.

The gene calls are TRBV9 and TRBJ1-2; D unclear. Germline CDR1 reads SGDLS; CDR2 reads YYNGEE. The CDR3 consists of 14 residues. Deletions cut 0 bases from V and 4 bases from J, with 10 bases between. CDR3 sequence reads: CASSVGGVTYGYTF. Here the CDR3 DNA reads TGTGCCAGCAGCGTAGGGGGAGTAACCTATGGCTACACCTTC.

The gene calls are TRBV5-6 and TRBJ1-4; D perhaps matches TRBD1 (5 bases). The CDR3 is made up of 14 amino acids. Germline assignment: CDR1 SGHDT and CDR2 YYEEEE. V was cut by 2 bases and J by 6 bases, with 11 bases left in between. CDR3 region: CASSFGRVYEKLFF. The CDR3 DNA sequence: TGTGCCAGCAGCTTCGGCAGGGTTTATGAAAAACTGTTTTTT.

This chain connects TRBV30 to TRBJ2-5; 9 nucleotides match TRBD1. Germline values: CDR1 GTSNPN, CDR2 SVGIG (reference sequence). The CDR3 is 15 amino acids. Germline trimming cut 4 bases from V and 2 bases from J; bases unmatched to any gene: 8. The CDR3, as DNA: TGTGCCTGGAATCGACAGGGGGGTCGTCAAGAGACCCAGTACTTC. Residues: CAWNRQGGRQETQYF.

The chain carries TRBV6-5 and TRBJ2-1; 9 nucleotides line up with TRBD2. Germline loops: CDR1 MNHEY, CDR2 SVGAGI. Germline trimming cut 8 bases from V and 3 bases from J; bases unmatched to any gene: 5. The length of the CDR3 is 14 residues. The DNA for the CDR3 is TGTGCCAGCTGGCGGGGGGGCCGCTACAATGAGCAGTTCTTC. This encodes CASWRGGRYNEQFF.

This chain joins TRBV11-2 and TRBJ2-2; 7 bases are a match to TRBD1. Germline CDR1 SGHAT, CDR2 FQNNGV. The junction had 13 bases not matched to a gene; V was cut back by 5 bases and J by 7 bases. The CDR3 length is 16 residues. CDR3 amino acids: CASSRIQGRTIGELFF. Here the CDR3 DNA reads TGTGCCAGCAGCCGGATACAGGGGCGGACCATCGGGGAGCTGTTTTTT.

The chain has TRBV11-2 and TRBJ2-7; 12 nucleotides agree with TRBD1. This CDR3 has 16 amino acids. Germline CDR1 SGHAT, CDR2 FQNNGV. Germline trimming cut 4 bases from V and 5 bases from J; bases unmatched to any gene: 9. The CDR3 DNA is TGTGCCAGCAGCTACCCCTCCGGGACAGGGGGCAACGAGCAGTACTTC. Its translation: CASSYPSGTGGNEQYF.

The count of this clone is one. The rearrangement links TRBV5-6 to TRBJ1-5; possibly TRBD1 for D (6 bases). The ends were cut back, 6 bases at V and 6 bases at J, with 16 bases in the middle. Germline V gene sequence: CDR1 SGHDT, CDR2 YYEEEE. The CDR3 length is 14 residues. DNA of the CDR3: TGTGCCAGCACCTTCAGGGGTTTGGTTCAGCCCCAGCATTTT. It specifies CASTFRGLVQPQHF.

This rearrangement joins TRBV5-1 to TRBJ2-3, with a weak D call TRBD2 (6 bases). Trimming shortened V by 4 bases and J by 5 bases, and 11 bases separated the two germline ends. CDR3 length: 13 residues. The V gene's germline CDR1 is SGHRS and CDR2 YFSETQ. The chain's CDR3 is CASSEPGGDTQYF. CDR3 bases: TGCGCCAGCAGCGAGCCCGGGGGAGATACGCAGTATTTT.

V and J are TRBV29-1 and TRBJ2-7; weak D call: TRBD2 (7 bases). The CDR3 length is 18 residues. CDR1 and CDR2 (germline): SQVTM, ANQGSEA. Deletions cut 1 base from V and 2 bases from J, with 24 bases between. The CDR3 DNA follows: TGCAGCGTTGAAGCCCAAACCCGCGGGGGCCTCCTTCCCTACGAGCAGTACTTC. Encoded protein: CSVEAQTRGGLLPYEQYF.

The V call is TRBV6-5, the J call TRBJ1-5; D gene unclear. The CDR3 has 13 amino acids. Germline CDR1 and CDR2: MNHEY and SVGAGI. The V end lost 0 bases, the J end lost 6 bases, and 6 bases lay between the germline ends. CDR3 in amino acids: CASSYSAGQPQHF. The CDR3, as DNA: TGTGCCAGCAGTTACTCGGCGGGTCAGCCCCAGCATTTT.

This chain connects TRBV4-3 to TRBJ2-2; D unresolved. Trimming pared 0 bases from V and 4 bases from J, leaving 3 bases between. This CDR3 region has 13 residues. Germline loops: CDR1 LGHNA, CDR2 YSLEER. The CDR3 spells CASSQESTGELFF. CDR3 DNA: TGCGCCAGCAGCCAAGAGAGCACCGGGGAGCTGTTTTTT.